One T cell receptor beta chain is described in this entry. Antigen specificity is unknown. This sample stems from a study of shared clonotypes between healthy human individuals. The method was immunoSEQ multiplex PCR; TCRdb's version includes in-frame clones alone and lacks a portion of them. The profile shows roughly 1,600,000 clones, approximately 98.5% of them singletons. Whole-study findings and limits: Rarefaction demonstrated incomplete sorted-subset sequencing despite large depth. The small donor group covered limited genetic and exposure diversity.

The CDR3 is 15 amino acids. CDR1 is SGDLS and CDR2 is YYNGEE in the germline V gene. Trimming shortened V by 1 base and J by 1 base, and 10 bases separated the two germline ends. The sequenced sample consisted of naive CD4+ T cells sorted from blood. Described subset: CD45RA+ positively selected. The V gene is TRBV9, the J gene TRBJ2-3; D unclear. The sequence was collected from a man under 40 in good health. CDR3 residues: CASSVWAVGTDTQYF. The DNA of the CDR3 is TGTGCCAGCAGCGTATGGGCGGTTGGCACAGATACGCAGTATTTT.